These 23 T cell receptor beta chains came from one sample sequenced in a study of blood T cells in healthy people across ages. Combining a sample-barcoded 5' primer with a J-beta primer mix, a second PCR ran for about 6 to 11 cycles. One entry per CDR3 protein results from TCRdb running MiXCR on the 5' RACE reads. The sample includes around 1,000,000 distinct CDR3 sequences, roughly two fifths seen only once; the top ten take around 12%. Sequencing was done on a sample of blood. These TCRs come from a man aged 18 to 29 in good health.

The chain combines TRBV10-3 with TRBJ2-7; 8 bases are a match to TRBD1. V was clipped by 8 bases and J by 1 base; unmatched bases: 4. This CDR3 region has 13 residues. Germline V gene lookup returns CDR1 ENHRY and CDR2 SYGVKD. CDR3 sequence: CAIGGQASYEQYF. The CDR3 DNA sequence: TGTGCCATCGGGGGACAGGCTTCCTACGAGCAGTACTTC.

In this sample, this clonotype turned up once. The chain carries TRBV20-1 and TRBJ1-5, with TRBD1 as a possible D gene (5 bases). The germline V gene has CDR1 DFQATT and CDR2 SNEGSKA (reference sequence). The V end lost 0 bases, the J end lost 4 bases, and 10 bases lay between the germline ends. The CDR3 runs 14 residues. The DNA for the CDR3 is TGCAGTGCTAGAGAGGGGGGGTGGAATCAGCCCCAGCATTTT. Translating it yields CSAREGGWNQPQHF.

The chain joins TRBV10-3 to TRBJ2-3, with D hard to call. The CDR3 spans 13 residues. Germline CDR1 reads ENHRY; CDR2 reads SYGVKD. V dropped 10 bases and J dropped 2 bases, with 13 bases sitting between them. The CDR3 reads CATRGGSTDTQYF. The CDR3 region has the DNA TGTGCCACCCGAGGCGGTTCCACAGATACGCAGTATTTT.

The chain recombines TRBV4-1 with TRBJ2-1; D gene unclear. The CDR3 has 16 residues. Germline lookup yields CDR1 MGHRA and CDR2 YSYEKL. V dropped 0 bases and J dropped 0 bases, with 9 bases sitting between them. Here the CDR3 DNA reads TGCGCCAGCAGCCAAGATAGGGCCAGCTCCTACAATGAGCAGTTCTTC. This sequence encodes CASSQDRASSYNEQFF.

Of note for this clonotype: One junction end disagrees with the germline gene, perhaps due to a read error. J is TRBJ2-3 and V is TRBV5-1; 7 positions match TRBD1. Germline V gene lookup returns CDR1 SGHRS and CDR2 YFSETQ. This CDR3 has 12 residues. Here the CDR3 DNA reads TGCGCCAGCAGCCAAGACAGGGATACGCGGTATTTT. This codes for CASSQDRDTRYF.

The rearrangement joins TRBV20-1 to TRBJ2-2, with unresolved D. Trimming left V 6 bases short and J 2 bases short, with 16 bases between. Per germline, CDR1 DFQATT and CDR2 SNEGSKA (reference sequence). The CDR3 runs 15 residues. The CDR3 sequence is CSAAREGSNTGELFF. CDR3 coding DNA: TGCAGTGCCGCCCGCGAAGGGTCAAACACCGGGGAGCTGTTTTTT.

This clonotype was found a few times. This sequence joins TRBV2 and TRBJ2-5, with TRBD1 matching over 8 bases. After removal of 3 bases from V and 5 bases from J, the junction contained 14 bases not matched to a gene. The CDR3 runs to 17 residues. CDR1 SNHLY and CDR2 FYNNEI come from the germline V gene. The CDR3 loop is CASSDTDRAGGKETQYF. In DNA form, the CDR3 reads TGTGCCAGCAGTGATACCGATCGAGCAGGGGGCAAGGAGACCCAGTACTTC.

This clonotype was found a few times. This sequence joins TRBV12-3 or TRBV12-4 and TRBJ2-5; D is perhaps TRBD1 (6 bases). V lost 5 bases to trimming and J lost 7 bases, with 8 bases between them. The CDR3 totals 11 residues. CDR3 in amino acids: CASSARGTQYF. DNA of the CDR3: TGTGCCAGCAGTGCCAGGGGGACCCAGTACTTC.

The gene calls are TRBV18 and TRBJ2-5; D unclear. The CDR3 is 12 amino acids. Germline CDR1 reads KGHSH; CDR2 reads LQKENI. Trimming stripped 1 base from V and 5 bases from J, with 5 bases between. The CDR3 loop is CASSPQEETQYF. Here the CDR3 DNA reads TGTGCCAGCTCACCACAGGAGGAGACCCAGTACTTC.

This sequence joins TRBV29-1 and TRBJ2-5; the match to TRBD2 covers 10 bases. J lost 0 bases, V lost 6 bases, and 4 bases had no gene match. The germline gives CDR1 SQVTM, CDR2 ANQGSEA. This CDR3 is built from 14 residues. The DNA for the CDR3 is TGCAGCGTAGACGGACTAGCGGACCAAGAGACCCAGTACTTC. It encodes CSVDGLADQETQYF.

The chain recombines TRBV5-1 with TRBJ2-1; tentatively, D is TRBD1 (5 bases). The CDR3 loop spans 15 amino acids. The germline CDR1 and CDR2 sequences are SGHRS and YFSETQ. Trimming stripped 4 bases from V and 7 bases from J, with 18 bases between. DNA for the CDR3: TGCGCCAGCAGCCTTAGGCTGGGGCGCAAGAATGAGCAGTTCTTC. Amino acids: CASSLRLGRKNEQFF.

The V and J genes are TRBV9 and TRBJ1-1; D perhaps matches TRBD1 (5 bases). This CDR3 comprises 13 residues. Between the trimmed V and J ends, which lost 3 bases and 11 bases, there was a span of 17 bases. Per the germline V gene, CDR1 is SGDLS and CDR2 is YYNGEE. This chain's CDR3 is CASSAGTGPLAFF. CDR3 DNA: TGTGCCAGCAGCGCTGGGACGGGGCCGTTGGCTTTCTTT.

The rearrangement joins TRBV12-3 or TRBV12-4 to TRBJ1-6; no clear D gene. There are 18 residues in the CDR3. Trimming pared 1 base from V and 9 bases from J, leaving 22 bases between. DNA of the CDR3: TGTGCCAGCAGTTTAGGAGGTCTAAGGGATTTACTTAGTTCACCCCTCCACTTT. As protein: CASSLGGLRDLLSSPLHF.

This clonotype has a handful of counts. The chain joins TRBV6-5 to TRBJ2-5; no definite D call. Trimming pared 0 bases from V and 4 bases from J, leaving 6 bases between. The CDR3 spans 13 residues. Germline V gene lookup returns CDR1 MNHEY and CDR2 SVGAGI. The CDR3 loop is CASSYSVGETQYF. The CDR3 coding sequence is TGTGCCAGCAGTTACTCGGTCGGAGAGACCCAGTACTTC.

Notes on this clonotype: Since no conserved phenylalanine or tryptophan closes the CDR3, a read error is the likely cause. The chain joins TRBV28 to TRBJ2-4; 11 bases align to TRBD1. The J call may be incorrect, as the DNA end agrees better with TRBJ2-7. Germline V gene lookup returns CDR1 MDHEN and CDR2 SYDVKM. The CDR3 covers 15 residues. The CDR3 coding sequence is TGTGCCAGCAGCGGGACAGGGGGGCCCTTGTACGAGCAGTACTTA. Amino acids: CASSGTGGPLYEQYL.

The gene calls are TRBV7-2 and TRBJ1-6, with no clear D. This CDR3 region has 13 residues. Looked up from germline, CDR1 is SGHTA and CDR2 is FQGNSA. Between the trimmed V and J ends, which lost 6 bases and 9 bases, there was a span of 12 bases. Here the CDR3 reads CASRPGSSSPLHF. DNA of the CDR3: TGTGCCAGCAGACCAGGCAGCTCTTCACCCCTCCACTTT.

This clonotype was counted between two and nine times. The chain has TRBV9 and TRBJ1-4; no clear D. Trimming pared 4 bases from V and 10 bases from J, leaving 11 bases between. CDR1 and CDR2 (germline): SGDLS, YYNGEE. The CDR3 runs to 12 residues. The CDR3 protein is CASSFEGGKLFF. CDR3 bases: TGTGCCAGCAGCTTCGAAGGCGGAAAACTGTTTTTT.

This clonotype was seen just once. J is TRBJ2-3 and V is TRBV12-3 or TRBV12-4, with D maybe TRBD1 (6 bases). The V end lost 6 bases, the J end lost 4 bases, and 14 bases lay between the germline ends. CDR3 length: 14 residues. CDR3 sequence: CASSFRQESDTQYF. The DNA for the CDR3 is TGTGCCAGCAGCTTTCGACAGGAATCAGATACGCAGTATTTT.

Regarding this clonotype: Germline and junction disagree at one end, which may indicate a read error. The gene calls are TRBV7-2 and TRBJ2-1; D remains unclear. The CDR3 length is 17 residues. Germline V gene lookup returns CDR1 SGHTA and CDR2 FQGNSA. The CDR3 is CASSLGAGTAVNNKQFF. The CDR3 DNA reads as TGTGCCAGCAGCTTAGGGGCTGGAACGGCGGTTAACAATAAGCAGTTCTTC.

The gene calls are TRBV11-2 and TRBJ1-1; D may be TRBD1 (6 bases). Trimming took off 7 bases at V and 1 base at J, with 19 bases between the two ends. The CDR3 runs 16 residues. The germline gives CDR1 SGHAT, CDR2 FQNNGV. As DNA, the CDR3 is TGTGCCAGCAACGTAATCCCAAGGGACACGAACACTGAAGCTTTCTTT. This encodes CASNVIPRDTNTEAFF.

The chain couples TRBV4-3 to TRBJ2-7; D gene unclear. The CDR3 is made up of 13 amino acids. Germline-derived CDR1 and CDR2 are LGHNA and YSLEER. Trimming removed 0 bases from V and 7 bases from J, with 10 bases in between. This CDR3 is CASSQDSWNEQYF. CDR3 bases: TGCGCCAGCAGCCAAGATTCATGGAATGAGCAGTACTTC.

The V call is TRBV20-1, the J call TRBJ1-6, with TRBD1 matching over 8 bases. In germline, CDR1 is DFQATT, CDR2 SNEGSKA (reference sequence). The CDR3 is 13 amino acids. The J segment lost 7 bases and the V segment lost 6 bases, leaving 5 bases of the junction unmatched. The CDR3 protein is CSAPTGDNSPLHF. The CDR3 nucleotides are TGCAGTGCCCCGACAGGGGACAATTCACCCCTCCACTTT.

This clonotype was observed a few times. This chain connects TRBV27 to TRBJ2-7, with 7 bases matching TRBD1. V lost 5 bases to trimming and J lost 0 bases; unmatched junction nucleotides: 10. Per germline, CDR1 MNHEY and CDR2 SMNVEV (reference sequence). The CDR3 runs to 16 residues. The CDR3 loop is CASSLRMTGNSYEQYF. The CDR3 DNA sequence: TGTGCCAGCAGTCTCCGCATGACAGGGAACTCCTACGAGCAGTACTTC.